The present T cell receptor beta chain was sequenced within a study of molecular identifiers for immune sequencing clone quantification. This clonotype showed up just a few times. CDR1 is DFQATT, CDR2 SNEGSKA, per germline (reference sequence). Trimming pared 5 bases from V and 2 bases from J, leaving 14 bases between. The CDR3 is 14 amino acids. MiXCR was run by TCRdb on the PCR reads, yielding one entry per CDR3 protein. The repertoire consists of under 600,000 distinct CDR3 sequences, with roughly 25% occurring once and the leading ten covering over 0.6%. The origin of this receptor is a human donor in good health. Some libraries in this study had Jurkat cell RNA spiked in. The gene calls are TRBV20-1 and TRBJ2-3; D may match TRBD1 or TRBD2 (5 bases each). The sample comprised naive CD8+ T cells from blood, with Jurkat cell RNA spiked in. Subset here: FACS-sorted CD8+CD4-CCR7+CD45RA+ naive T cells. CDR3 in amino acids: CSARGVKLTDTQYF. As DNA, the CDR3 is TGCAGTGCTCGAGGGGTTAAACTCACAGATACGCAGTATTTT.